The subject of this entry is one TCR beta chain. Its antigen is still unknown. The sample is drawn from a study of cytomegalovirus exposure and HLA in healthy donors. Findings of the study overall: Researchers reported in a later analysis that a missense DCLRE1C variant was tied to TCR beta V- and J-gene trimming. From TCR beta sequences, most subjects' HLA-A and HLA-B alleles were reportedly predicted accurately. The analysis excluded some indistinguishable V segments, including TRBV6-2 and TRBV6-3.

The PCR was carried out with 60 Vbeta primers and 13 Jbeta primers. Sequencing used immunoSEQ multiplex PCR; TCRdb keeps in-frame clones, though not all of them. The profile shows about 160,000 clones, roughly 80% of them singletons. With V trimmed by 4 bases and J by 3 bases, 6 bases remained unmatched. The CDR3 extends over 15 amino acids. Germline V gene data show CDR1 as SGHAT and CDR2 as FQDESV (reference sequence). The chain employs TRBV11-1 and TRBJ2-5, with 9 bases aligning to TRBD1. This receptor was identified in a man in his forties or fifties in good health and CMV-seropositive. The specimen sequenced was PBMCs. As DNA, the CDR3 is TGTGCCAGCAGCTCCCGGGACAGGGCGAAAGAGACCCAGTACTTC. Translation: CASSSRDRAKETQYF.